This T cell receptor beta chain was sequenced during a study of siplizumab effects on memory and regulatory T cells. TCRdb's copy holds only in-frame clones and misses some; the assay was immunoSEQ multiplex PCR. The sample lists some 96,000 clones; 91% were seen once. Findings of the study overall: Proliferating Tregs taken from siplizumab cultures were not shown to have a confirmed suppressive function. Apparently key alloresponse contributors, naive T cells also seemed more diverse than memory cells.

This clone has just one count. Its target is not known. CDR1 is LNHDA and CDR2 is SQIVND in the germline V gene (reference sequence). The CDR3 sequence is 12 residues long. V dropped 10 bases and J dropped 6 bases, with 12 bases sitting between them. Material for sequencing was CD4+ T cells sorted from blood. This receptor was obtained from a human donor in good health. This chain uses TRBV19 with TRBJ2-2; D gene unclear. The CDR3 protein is CATQPLPGELFF. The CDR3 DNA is TGTGCCACCCAACCCCTCCCCGGGGAGCTGTTTTTT.